The 29 T cell receptor beta chains given below trace back to one sample, sequenced in a study of control samples from healthy donors and cancer patients. Profiling relied on immunoSEQ multiplex PCR, and the TCRdb table lists in-frame clones only, not all of them. Of 350,000 to 450,000 clones in the sample, 75% to 95% were seen once. The sample consisted of PBMCs. The source of these receptors is a man aged 40-50 years with head and neck cancer.

This rearrangement joins TRBV19 to TRBJ2-3; TRBD1 aligns across 8 bases. V shed 4 bases and J 3 bases; nucleotides not matched to a gene: 12. CDR3 length: 17 amino acids. The germline CDR1 and CDR2 sequences are LNHDA and SQIVND (reference sequence). The CDR3: CASSSRRGQGATDTQYF. The CDR3 DNA reads TGTGCCAGTAGTAGTCGGCGCGGCCAGGGGGCAACAGATACGCAGTATTTT.

In nucleotides, the CDR3 is TGTGCCAGCAGCACCAGGGGCAGGGAGACCCAGTACTTC. It yields the protein CASSTRGRETQYF. The genes are TRBV7-9 and TRBJ2-5; possibly TRBD1 for D (6 bases). CDR3 length equals 13 residues. Looked up from germline, CDR1 is SEHNR and CDR2 is FQNEAQ (reference sequence). V was shortened by 5 bases and J by 5 bases, with 12 bases between the two germline ends.

This chain links TRBV30 with TRBJ1-2, with no clear D. Trimming removed 2 bases from V and 7 bases from J, with 14 bases in between. The CDR3 contains 13 residues. Germline CDR1 GTSNPN, CDR2 SVGIG (reference sequence). CDR3 amino acids: CAWSSNPRSGYTF. For the CDR3, the DNA is TGTGCCTGGAGTTCAAACCCTAGGAGTGGCTACACCTTC.

The CDR3 spells CATSKLTNEKLFF. As DNA, the CDR3 is TGTGCCACCAGCAAGCTAACTAATGAAAAACTGTTTTTT. The chain employs TRBV15 and TRBJ1-4; D remains unclear. Germline V gene lookup returns CDR1 LNHNV and CDR2 YYDKDF (reference sequence). V lost 4 bases and J lost 1, with 4 bases in between. The CDR3 runs 13 residues.

The chain joins TRBV10-1 to TRBJ2-1; TRBD2 aligns across 10 bases. The ends lost 4 bases at V and 7 bases at J; junction bases unmatched: 4. Looked up from germline, CDR1 is WNHNN and CDR2 is SYGVQD (reference sequence). This CDR3 region has 14 residues. The CDR3 sequence is CASSVSGGANEQFF. For the CDR3, the DNA is TGCGCCAGCAGTGTCAGCGGGGGGGCTAATGAGCAGTTCTTC.

The rearrangement joins TRBV7-2 to TRBJ2-3; D gene ambiguous. In germline, CDR1 is SGHTA, CDR2 FQGNSA. Trimming stripped 5 bases from V and 2 bases from J, with 11 bases between. CDR3 length: 14 residues. The CDR3 here is CASSQGHFTDTQYF. The CDR3 DNA reads TGTGCCAGCAGCCAAGGGCACTTCACAGATACGCAGTATTTT.

This chain's CDR3 is CASSPGPRGAYNEQFF. As DNA, the CDR3 is TGTGCCAGCAGCCCGGGTCCCCGCGGCGCCTACAATGAGCAGTTCTTC. The chain has TRBV6-6 and TRBJ2-1, with no clear D. This CDR3 region has 16 residues. V gave up 6 bases and J gave up 2 bases, with 17 bases separating them. The germline V gene has CDR1 MNHNY and CDR2 SVGAGI (reference sequence).

J is TRBJ1-2 and V is TRBV27, with D unresolved. The V end lost 3 bases, the J end lost 6 bases, and 14 bases lay between the germline ends. Germline V gives CDR1 MNHEY, CDR2 SMNVEV (reference sequence). This CDR3 spans 14 amino acids. For the CDR3, the DNA is TGTGCCAGCAGTTTCCACGGGGAGCAGAATGGCTACACCTTC. Translating gives CASSFHGEQNGYTF.

The chain uses TRBV5-1 and TRBJ2-7; no definite D call. The germline CDR1 and CDR2 sequences are SGHRS and YFSETQ. CDR3 length: 13 residues. Trimming cost V 4 bases and J 4 bases, with 12 bases left between them. CDR3 amino acids: CASSALTPYEQYF. CDR3 nucleotides: TGCGCCAGCAGCGCTCTTACTCCGTACGAGCAGTACTTC.

The rearrangement links TRBV19 to TRBJ2-1, with TRBD2 matching over 12 bases. CDR3 length: 15 amino acids. V was clipped by 4 bases and J by 8 bases; unmatched bases: 6. Looked up from germline, CDR1 is LNHDA and CDR2 is SQIVND (reference sequence). This chain's CDR3 is CASSTLTSGSYEQFF. In DNA, the CDR3 is TGTGCCAGTAGTACCCTGACTAGCGGGAGTTATGAGCAGTTCTTC.

The CDR3 DNA is TGCGCCAGCAGCTCGGATAGCGGGGGGGCCAATGAGCAGTTCTTC. Amino acid sequence: CASSSDSGGANEQFF. V is TRBV5-1 and J is TRBJ2-1, with 11 bases fitting TRBD2. V dropped 3 bases and J dropped 6; count of bases not matched to a gene: 5. There are 15 residues in the CDR3. Germline values: CDR1 SGHRS, CDR2 YFSETQ.

This chain uses TRBV5-1 with TRBJ1-2; D not certain. This CDR3 is built from 15 residues. The V gene lost 4 bases and the J gene lost 4 bases, with 17 bases spanning the gap. The germline CDR1 and CDR2 sequences are SGHRS and YFSETQ. The CDR3 spells CASSLTTGEGYGYTF. The CDR3, as DNA: TGCGCCAGCAGCCTGACAACCGGGGAAGGCTATGGCTACACCTTC.

This clone was seen once. J is TRBJ1-6 and V is TRBV5-1; 7 bases agree with TRBD1. The J segment lost 7 bases and the V segment lost 4 bases, leaving 8 bases of the junction unmatched. Per germline, CDR1 SGHRS and CDR2 YFSETQ. The CDR3 runs 15 residues. Written as DNA, the CDR3 is TGCGCCAGCAGCACGACAGGGTCGGAGAATTCACCCCTCCACTTT. Its protein product is CASSTTGSENSPLHF.

The chain uses TRBV5-4 and TRBJ1-1; D not certain. The CDR3 covers 16 residues. Trimming pared 0 bases from V and 0 bases from J, leaving 12 bases between. Germline CDR1 SGHNT, CDR2 YYREEE (reference sequence). In nucleotides, the CDR3 is TGTGCCAGCAGCTTGGTTAAGGGAACTCTGAACACTGAAGCTTTCTTT. Translation: CASSLVKGTLNTEAFF.

The J gene is TRBJ2-2, the V gene TRBV2; D gene unclear. V lost 4 bases to trimming and J lost 0 bases, with 15 bases between them. CDR3 length: 17 amino acids. Germline CDR1 SNHLY, CDR2 FYNNEI. This CDR3 is CASSVSTPRANTGELFF. DNA of the CDR3: TGTGCCAGCAGTGTATCTACACCAAGGGCGAACACCGGGGAGCTGTTTTTT. Complete variable domain (other parts from reference TRBV2 and TRBJ2-2): EPEVTQTPSHQVTQMGQEVILRCVPISNHLYFYWYRQILGQKVEFLVSFYNNEISEKSEIFDDQFSVERPDGSNFTLKIRSTKLEDSAMYFCASSVSTPRANTGELFFGEGSRLTVL.

The gene calls are TRBV6-5 and TRBJ1-2; D remains unclear. Germline V CDR1 and CDR2: MNHEY, SVGAGI. V shed 6 bases and J shed 4 bases, with 12 bases lying between them. This CDR3 has 13 residues. CDR3 coding DNA: TGTGCCAGCAGAACAGCTTACTTCTATGGCTACACCTTC. This gives the protein CASRTAYFYGYTF.

This clone was found once. The genes are TRBV24-1 and TRBJ2-1; 9 bases line up with TRBD2. Germline values: CDR1 KGHDR, CDR2 SFDVKD. This CDR3 has 16 residues. V lost 3 bases to trimming and J lost 10 bases; unmatched junction nucleotides: 12. Here the CDR3 reads CATSDPGGSGRSEQFF. As DNA, the CDR3 is TGTGCCACCAGTGATCCCGGAGGTAGCGGGAGAAGCGAGCAGTTCTTC.

J is TRBJ2-2 and V is TRBV5-5; D is ambiguous. V was shortened by 0 bases and J by 10 bases, with 16 bases between the two germline ends. The CDR3 is made up of 15 amino acids. Germline V gene data show CDR1 as SGHKS and CDR2 as YYEKEE (reference sequence). CDR3 amino acids: CASSLEGPSLEELFF. The CDR3 DNA reads TGTGCCAGCAGCTTGGAAGGGCCCTCCCTCGAGGAGCTGTTTTTT. The whole variable domain, remainder taken from reference TRBV5-5 and TRBJ2-2, is DAGVTQSPTHLIKTRGQQVTLRCSPISGHKSVSWYQQVLGQGPQFIFQYYEKEERGRGNFPDRFSARQFPNYSSELNVNALLLGDSALYLCASSLEGPSLEELFFGEGSRLTVL.

The chain recombines TRBV7-9 with TRBJ1-3, with D unresolved. V was pared by 8 bases and J by 0 bases, with 8 bases between. This CDR3 is 13 amino acids long. The germline V gene encodes CDR1 SEHNR and CDR2 FQNEAQ (reference sequence). The CDR3 is CASGLYSGNTIYF. In DNA form, the CDR3 reads TGTGCCAGCGGGCTCTACTCTGGAAACACCATATATTTT.

The chain employs TRBV7-3 and TRBJ2-1, with 9 bases that match TRBD2. The trim removed 3 bases at V and 3 bases at J, leaving 9 bases unmatched. The CDR3 has 17 amino acids. Germline V gene sequence: CDR1 SGHTA, CDR2 FQGTGA. DNA of the CDR3: TGTGCCAGCAGCTTTTATGGTTGGACTAGCGACTACAATGAGCAGTTCTTC. It codes for CASSFYGWTSDYNEQFF.

This chain connects TRBV30 to TRBJ1-5; D call uncertain. V was cut by 0 bases and J by 6 bases, with 9 bases left in between. The germline CDR1 and CDR2 sequences are GTSNPN and SVGIG (reference sequence). The CDR3 length is 13 residues. CDR3 coding DNA: TGTGCCTGGAGTGTACAAGGGTCTCAGCCCCAGCATTTT. Translation gives CAWSVQGSQPQHF. The full variable domain, completed using reference TRBV30 and TRBJ1-5, is SQTIHQWPATLVQPVGSPLSLECTVEGTSNPNLYWYRQAAGRGLQLLFYSVGIGQISSEVPQNLSASRPQDRQFILSSKKLLLSDSGFYLCAWSVQGSQPQHFGDGTRLSIL.

This chain links TRBV3-1 (or the pseudogene TRBV3-2) with TRBJ1-5; the match to TRBD1 covers 8 bases. Germline CDR1 and CDR2: LGHDT and YNNKEL (reference sequence). The CDR3 runs to 15 residues. V shed 4 bases and J 4 bases; nucleotides not matched to a gene: 6. DNA of the CDR3: TGTGCCAGCAGCCGCGGGACAGGCAAGAATCAGCCCCAGCATTTT. Protein: CASSRGTGKNQPQHF.

This chain uses TRBV12-3 or TRBV12-4 with TRBJ1-6, with D tentatively TRBD1 (5 bases). V was clipped by 6 bases and J by 9 bases, with 12 bases between them. The CDR3 runs 13 residues. Written as DNA, the CDR3 is TGTGCCAGCAGCTTTCAGGGATTTTCACCCCTCCACTTT. This sequence encodes CASSFQGFSPLHF.

This chain uses TRBV6-5 with TRBJ1-1; TRBD1 matches at 8 bases. The V gene end was trimmed by 5 bases and the J gene end by 5 bases; junction bases not matched to a gene: 4. The germline V gene has CDR1 MNHEY and CDR2 SVGAGI. The CDR3 totals 13 residues. The CDR3, as DNA: TGTGCCAGCAGTACACAGGGGGTAACTGAAGCTTTCTTT. It codes for CASSTQGVTEAFF.

The chain combines TRBV15 with TRBJ1-4, with TRBD1 identical over 7 bases. The V gene end was trimmed by 3 bases and the J gene end by 7 bases; junction bases not matched to a gene: 8. The CDR3 covers 15 residues. CDR1 and CDR2 from the germline V gene are LNHNV and YYDKDF (reference sequence). The CDR3 DNA reads as TGTGCCACCAGCAGTGGGCAGGGGGTGCGTGAAAAACTGTTTTTT. Translated: CATSSGQGVREKLFF. Drawing the rest from reference TRBV15 and TRBJ1-4, the complete variable domain is DAMVIQNPRYQVTQFGKPVTLSCSQTLNHNVMYWYQQKSSQAPKLLFHYYDKDFNNEADTPDNFQSRRPNTSFCFLDIRSPGLGDTAMYLCATSSGQGVREKLFFGSGTQLSVL.

This sequence joins TRBV6-2 or TRBV6-3 and TRBJ1-1; D is undetermined. The V gene's germline CDR1 is MNHEY and CDR2 SVGEGT. Between the trimmed V and J ends, which lost 4 bases and 1 base, there was a span of 10 bases. The CDR3 has 14 residues. The CDR3 DNA reads TGTGCCAGCAGTTCCCTAAGGAGGAACACTGAAGCTTTCTTT. Translating it yields CASSSLRRNTEAFF.

The chain links TRBV6-6 to TRBJ1-5; no definite D call. V shed 0 bases and J shed 11 bases, with 5 bases lying between them. This CDR3 has 11 amino acids. Looked up from germline, CDR1 is MNHNY and CDR2 is SVGAGI (reference sequence). The CDR3 is CASSYSGTQHF. DNA for the CDR3: TGTGCCAGCAGTTACTCAGGGACCCAGCATTTT.

The V and J genes are TRBV6-2 or TRBV6-3 and TRBJ2-7; unclear D gene. V was trimmed by 2 bases and J by 2 bases, leaving 13 bases between them. From germline, CDR1 is MNHEY and CDR2 SVGEGT. CDR3 length equals 15 residues. The CDR3 DNA reads as TGTGCCAGCAGTTACCCTGGCAGAGCTACCTACGAGCAGTACTTC. Residues: CASSYPGRATYEQYF.

The V call is TRBV7-3, the J call TRBJ2-5; 14 bases are a match to TRBD2. This CDR3 is 17 amino acids long. The germline CDR1 and CDR2 sequences are SGHTA and FQGTGA. With 6 bases clipped from V and 5 bases from J, the junction kept 11 bases outside the gene matches. CDR3 sequence reads: CASRLGTSGRLGETQYF. As DNA, the CDR3 is TGTGCCAGCAGATTGGGGACTAGCGGGAGACTGGGGGAGACCCAGTACTTC.